This is a list of T cell receptor beta chains from one sample in a study of type 1 regulatory T cells. TCRdb reanalysed the reads using MiXCR and keeps one entry per CDR3 protein. The sample holds approximately 97,000 distinct CDR3 sequences, less than 40% seen once. Sequenced material: CD4+ T cells, either the whole sample or a sorted fraction (not recorded which). Receptors were obtained from a human donor in good health. Each CDR3 is given with its conserved first and last residue. The D gene is left open where the match is weak. Clone size is given for some rows only: seen once, a few or many times, or a class if the clone is expanded.

clone size	V gene	J gene	D gene	CDR3 protein	CDR3 DNA
.	TRBV7-2	TRBJ2-5	.	CASSLLFQETQYF	TGTGCCAGCAGCTTATTATTCCAAGAGACCCAGTACTTC
.	TRBV12-3/TRBV12-4	TRBJ2-7	TRBD2	CASSPGLAGTYEQYF	TGTGCCAGCAGTCCGGGACTAGCGGGAACCTACGAGCAGTACTTC
.	TRBV27	TRBJ2-6	.	CASSFELGNVLTF	TGTGCCAGCAGTTTTGAACTCGGAAACGTCCTGACTTTC
.	TRBV9	TRBJ2-2	TRBD2	CASSVGSQRERNTGELFF	TGTGCCAGCAGCGTAGGATCCCAGCGGGAGAGGAACACCGGGGAGCTGTTTTTT
.	TRBV28	TRBJ2-7	.	CASSFTTFEQYF	TGTGCCAGCAGTTTTACTACTTTTGAGCAGTACTTC
few	TRBV11-2	TRBJ2-1	.	CASSSPVDSSSYNEQFF	TGTGCCAGCAGCTCCCCGGTGGATTCGAGCTCCTACAATGAGCAGTTCTTC
.	TRBV11-2	TRBJ2-4	.	CASSLEALGTNIQYF	TGTGCCAGCAGCTTAGAAGCTTTGGGGACCAACATTCAGTACTTC
few	TRBV27	TRBJ2-1	.	CASSHPGGSEQFF	TGTGCCAGCAGCCACCCGGGGGGCAGTGAGCAGTTCTTC
.	TRBV5-4	TRBJ2-1	TRBD1	CASSSGQGSNEQFF	TGTGCCAGCAGCAGCGGACAGGGGAGCAATGAGCAGTTCTTC
few	TRBV7-2	TRBJ2-4	.	CASSFGAGLAKNIQYF	TGTGCCAGCAGCTTCGGTGCGGGGTTGGCCAAAAACATTCAGTACTTC
few	TRBV7-8	TRBJ2-5	TRBD2	CASSLASTSGIGTQYF	TGTGCCAGCAGCCTTGCTTCGACTAGCGGGATTGGGACCCAGTACTTC
.	TRBV7-6	TRBJ2-2	.	CASSLIATGELFF	TGTGCCAGCAGCTTGATCGCCACCGGGGAGCTGTTTTTT
.	TRBV20-1	TRBJ1-5	TRBD1	CSARMGQGIQPQHF	TGCAGTGCTAGAATGGGACAGGGGATTCAGCCCCAGCATTTT
.	TRBV4-3	TRBJ2-7	TRBD2	CASSQERLAGFYEQYF	TGCGCCAGCAGCCAAGAGAGGCTAGCGGGATTCTACGAGCAGTACTTC
.	TRBV4-2	TRBJ2-2	.	CASSQDRSTGELFF	TGTGCCAGCAGCCAAGATCGGTCAACCGGGGAGCTGTTTTTT
.	TRBV6-1	TRBJ2-5	TRBD1	CASGTGQTQYF	TGTGCCAGCGGGACAGGTCAGACCCAGTACTTC
.	TRBV10-2	TRBJ2-2	TRBD2	CASSKGIRTREKTWELFF	TGCGCCAGCAGCAAAGGAATTCGTACGCGGGAGAAGACCTGGGAGCTGTTTTTT
few	TRBV20-1	TRBJ2-7	TRBD2	CSADSGRPHGEQYF	TGCAGTGCTGACAGCGGGAGGCCCCATGGAGAGCAGTACTTC
.	TRBV4-1	TRBJ1-5	TRBD1	CASSQGDRGPNQSQHF	TGCGCCAGCAGCCAAGGGGACAGGGGGCCTAATCAGTCCCAGCATTTT
.	TRBV27	TRBJ2-5	.	CASSFQGRETQYF	TGTGCCAGCAGTTTCCAAGGTCGAGAGACCCAGTACTTC
few	TRBV15	TRBJ2-3	.	CATSKGGWDTQYF	TGTGCCACCAGCAAAGGAGGCTGGGATACGCAGTATTTT
few	TRBV2	TRBJ2-3	TRBD1	CASRSGTGVDTQYF	TGTGCCAGCAGATCCGGGACAGGGGTAGATACGCAGTATTTT
.	TRBV5-5	TRBJ2-7	.	CASSSLDRSLYEQYF	TGTGCCAGCAGCTCCCTTGACAGGTCCCTCTACGAGCAGTACTTC
few	TRBV6-5	TRBJ2-7	.	CASSSRHRLVYEQYF	TGTGCCAGCAGTTCCCGACACCGACTAGTCTACGAGCAGTACTTC
.	TRBV20-1	TRBJ2-5	.	CSARDYRGPTPETQYF	TGCAGTGCTAGAGACTATAGGGGCCCCACCCCCGAGACCCAGTACTTC
few	TRBV7-4	TRBJ1-2	.	CASSLEDGYTF	TGTGCCAGCAGCTTGGAAGATGGCTACACCTTC
few	TRBV30	TRBJ1-2	.	CAWSLDLNYGYTF	TGTGCCTGGAGCTTAGACCTTAACTATGGCTACACCTTC
.	TRBV11-1	TRBJ2-1	TRBD2	CASNGGLAGGVGYNEQFF	TGTGCCAGCAACGGAGGACTAGCGGGAGGTGTGGGATACAATGAGCAGTTCTTC
.	TRBV13	TRBJ1-1	.	CASSLPGVGGSTEAFF	TGTGCCAGCAGCCTTCCGGGGGTGGGAGGATCCACTGAAGCTTTCTTT
few	TRBV28	TRBJ1-4	.	CASSFFQGTEKLFF	TGTGCCAGCAGTTTTTTCCAGGGGACGGAAAAACTGTTTTTT
few	TRBV18	TRBJ2-6	TRBD1	CASSLGTGLSGANVLTF	TGTGCCAGCTCACTCGGGACAGGGCTCTCTGGGGCCAACGTCCTGACTTTC
few	TRBV5-1	TRBJ2-7	.	CASSLVAYTYEQYF	TGCGCCAGCAGCTTGGTAGCATATACCTACGAGCAGTACTTC
few	TRBV20-1	TRBJ2-1	.	CSARDGSQDGNEQFF	TGCAGTGCTAGAGATGGTAGCCAAGATGGGAATGAGCAGTTCTTC